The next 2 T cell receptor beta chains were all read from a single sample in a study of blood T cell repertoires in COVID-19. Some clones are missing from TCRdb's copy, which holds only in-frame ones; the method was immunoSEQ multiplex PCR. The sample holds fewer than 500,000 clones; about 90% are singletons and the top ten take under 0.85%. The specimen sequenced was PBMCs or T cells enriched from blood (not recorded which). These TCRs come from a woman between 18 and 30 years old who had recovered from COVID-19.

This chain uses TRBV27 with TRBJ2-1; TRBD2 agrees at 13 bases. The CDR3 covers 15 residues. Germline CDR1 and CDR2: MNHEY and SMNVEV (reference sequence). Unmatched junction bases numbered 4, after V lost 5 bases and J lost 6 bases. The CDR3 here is CASSQLAGGINEQFF. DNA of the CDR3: TGTGCCAGCAGTCAACTAGCGGGGGGGATCAATGAGCAGTTCTTC.

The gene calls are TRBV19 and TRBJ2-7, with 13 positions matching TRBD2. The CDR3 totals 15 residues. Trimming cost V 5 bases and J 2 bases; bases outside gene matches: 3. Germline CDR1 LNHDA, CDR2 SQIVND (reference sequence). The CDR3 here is CASSLGLAGTYEQYF. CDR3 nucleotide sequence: TGTGCCAGTAGTCTGGGACTAGCGGGGACCTACGAGCAGTACTTC.